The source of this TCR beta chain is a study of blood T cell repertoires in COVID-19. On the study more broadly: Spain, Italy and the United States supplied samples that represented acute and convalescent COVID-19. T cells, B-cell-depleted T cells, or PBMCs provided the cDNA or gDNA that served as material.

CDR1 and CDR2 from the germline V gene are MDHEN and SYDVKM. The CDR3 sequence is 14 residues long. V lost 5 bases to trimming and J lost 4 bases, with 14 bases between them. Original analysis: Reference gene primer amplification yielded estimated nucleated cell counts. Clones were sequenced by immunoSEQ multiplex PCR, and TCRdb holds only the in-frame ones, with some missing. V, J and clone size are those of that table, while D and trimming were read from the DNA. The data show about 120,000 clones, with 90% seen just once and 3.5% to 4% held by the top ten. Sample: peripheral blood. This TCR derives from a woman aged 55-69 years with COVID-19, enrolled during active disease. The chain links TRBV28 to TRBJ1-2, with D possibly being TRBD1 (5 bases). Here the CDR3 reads CASSPGGVSYGYTF. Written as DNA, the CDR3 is TGTGCCAGCAGTCCGGGGGGGGTCTCCTATGGCTACACCTTC.